In its sample, the clone carrying this TCR beta chain was seen a few times. Its antigen remains unidentified. CDR1 is MNHEY and CDR2 is SMNVEV in the germline V gene (reference sequence). Losses at the gene ends were 6 bases for V and 2 bases for J; bases not matched to a gene: 7. The CDR3 consists of 16 residues. The source material, RNA transcripts, was used to amplify TCR beta CDR3 regions. During a first-round RT-PCR of the TCR CDR3, the HTBI primer set was used. TCRdb itself ran the multiplex PCR reads through MiXCR, one entry per CDR3 protein. The table records hundreds of thousands of distinct CDR3 sequences, around 15% of them present only once. This entry belongs to a study of T cells in Graves' hyperthyroidism and ophthalmopathy. Overall study results and limits: Onset of ophthalmopathy came a median roughly 6.9 months after the model predicted it.

Stability of Graves' hyperthyroidism was defined as absent ophthalmopathy progression within 18 months. On the basis of clinical symptoms, serum thyroxine and TRAb, thyroid ultrasound and orbital computed tomography, diagnoses were made. Out of around 10 ml of fresh peripheral blood came the PBMCs. The chain recombines TRBV27 with TRBJ2-1, with TRBD2 matching 10 bases. Sequenced sample: blood. This TCR was recovered from a woman in her twenties or thirties with Graves' hyperthyroidism. This CDR3 reads CASRSISGRAYNEQFF. The CDR3 DNA reads as TGTGCCAGCAGGTCCATCAGCGGGAGGGCCTACAATGAGCAGTTCTTC.